This TCR beta chain was recovered during a study of T cell clonotyping in hematopoietic cell transplantation. Whole-study results and caveats: Broader posttransplant TCR repertoire diversity was predicted by graft donor and pretransplant recipient Inverse Simpson Index values. Few recipient clonotypes overlapped donors; over 97% were de novo at given depth.

Described time point: recipient sample about 28 days before transplant, after cytoreduction. Recipients were bled about 28 days pretransplant and at posttransplant days 30, 100, 180. Measured with immunoSEQ multiplex PCR; TCRdb has only the in-frame clones, and not every one. The data show approximately 28,000 clones, with approximately 80% seen just once and 24% held by the top ten. The count of this clone is one. What it binds is not known. The CDR3 contains 15 residues. Germline assignment: CDR1 MGHRA and CDR2 YSYEKL. V lost 2 bases, J lost 2 bases, and 13 bases lay in between. V usage is TRBV4-1 and J usage is TRBJ2-7; possible D gene TRBD2, 6 bases. Specimen: peripheral blood mononuclear cells, collected before stem cell transplant. The TCR sequence derives from a woman aged 55-69 years with acute myeloid leukemia. Some clones in this sample may be carry-over from other donors' samples. Here the CDR3 reads CASSQYSGGPYEQYF. The CDR3 nucleotides read TGCGCCAGCAGCCAATATTCCGGGGGACCCTACGAGCAGTACTTC.